This entry lists 24 T cell receptor beta chains sequenced from one sample in a study of T cells in Graves' hyperthyroidism and ophthalmopathy. Authors of the study amplified TCR beta CDR3 regions from RNA transcripts. Researchers ran a first-round RT-PCR on the TCR CDR3 using the HTBI primer set. One entry per CDR3 protein results from TCRdb running MiXCR on the multiplex PCR reads. This sample has roughly 720,000 distinct CDR3 sequences, with 17% found just once. The specimen was blood. The receptors originated from a man aged 50 to 60 with Graves' hyperthyroidism.

At least ten counts were recorded for this clonotype. The chain couples TRBV11-2 to TRBJ2-1; the D is unclear. The CDR3 is 16 residues long. Trimming took off 5 bases at V and 4 bases at J, with 18 bases between the two ends. CDR1 SGHAT and CDR2 FQNNGV come from the germline V gene. The CDR3 sequence is CASSLSVAFEYNEQFF. The CDR3 DNA follows: TGTGCCAGCAGCCTATCAGTGGCCTTTGAATACAATGAGCAGTTCTTC.

In its sample, this clonotype was seen many times. V gene TRBV3-1 combines with J gene TRBJ1-2, with TRBD1 as a possible D gene (6 bases). The CDR3 consists of 15 residues. Trimming took off 2 bases at V and 4 bases at J, with 14 bases between the two ends. From germline, CDR1 is LGHDT and CDR2 YNNKEL (reference sequence). DNA of the CDR3: TGTGCCAGCAGCCAACGTCGGGGGGGGGCCTATGGCTACACCTTC. Translated, it gives CASSQRRGGAYGYTF.

This clonotype appeared a few times. The chain uses TRBV18 and TRBJ1-3; TRBD1 matches 8 bases. This CDR3 region has 16 residues. The V and J ends lost 3 bases and 0 bases, in that order; junction bases with no gene match: 4. Germline CDR1 is KGHSH and CDR2 is LQKENI. The CDR3 spells CASSPDRGSSGNTIYF. The CDR3 DNA follows: TGTGCCAGCTCACCCGACAGGGGCAGCTCTGGAAACACCATATATTTT.

At least ten counts were recorded for this clonotype. The chain recombines TRBV11-2 with TRBJ1-1, with 8 bases identical to TRBD1. Per the germline V gene, CDR1 is SGHAT and CDR2 is FQNNGV. The CDR3 has 16 residues. The V and J ends lost 1 base and 4 bases, in that order; junction bases with no gene match: 8. The CDR3 nucleotides read TGTGCCAGCAGCTTAGTTCCCCAGGGGGCAGGCACTGAAGCTTTCTTT. It specifies CASSLVPQGAGTEAFF.

The chain couples TRBV5-4 to TRBJ2-1; a weak D match, TRBD2 (6 bases). Looked up from germline, CDR1 is SGHNT and CDR2 is YYREEE (reference sequence). The CDR3 is 11 amino acids. The V gene lost 0 bases and the J gene lost 12 bases, with 7 bases spanning the gap. The CDR3 DNA is TGTGCCAGCAGCTTGGCTAGCGCGCAGTTCTTC. Translating it yields CASSLASAQFF.

This chain uses TRBV7-2 with TRBJ2-4, with D possibly TRBD1 on 6 matching bases. Germline CDR1 is SGHTA and CDR2 is FQGNSA. The CDR3 loop spans 16 amino acids. With 4 bases removed from V and 0 bases from J, the gap between germline ends came to 13 bases. The CDR3 region has the DNA TGTGCCAGCAGCTCCAGGACAGAAAAAGCCAAAAACATTCAGTACTTC. It codes for CASSSRTEKAKNIQYF.

This clonotype was observed many times. This sequence joins TRBV28 and TRBJ1-6; 8 bases align to TRBD1. V was clipped by 6 bases and J by 10 bases; unmatched bases: 8. Per the germline V gene, CDR1 is MDHEN and CDR2 is SYDVKM. The CDR3 spans 14 residues. The CDR3 DNA sequence: TGTGCCAGCAGCTGGACAGGGATTAGATCACCCCTCCACTTT. Translating it yields CASSWTGIRSPLHF.

CDR3 DNA: TGCGCCAGCAGACCCGAGGGTCTGTACACCGGGGAGCTGTTTTTT. Translation gives CASRPEGLYTGELFF. V is TRBV5-1 and J is TRBJ2-2; D might be TRBD2 (5 bases). V gave up 5 bases and J gave up 3 bases, with 14 bases separating them. Germline V gives CDR1 SGHRS, CDR2 YFSETQ. The CDR3 has 15 amino acids.

Many counts were recorded for this clonotype. The chain is built from TRBV7-3 and TRBJ2-2; D may correspond to TRBD1 or TRBD2 (5 bases each). The V end lost 5 bases, the J end lost 6 bases, and 16 bases lay between the germline ends. The CDR3 runs to 15 residues. Germline CDR1 reads SGHTA; CDR2 reads FQGTGA. CDR3 protein: CASSPGPSQPGELFF. CDR3 sequence (DNA): TGTGCCAGCAGCCCGGGACCGAGCCAGCCCGGGGAGCTGTTTTTT.

There are many counts of this clonotype. The chain combines TRBV11-2 with TRBJ1-2; a weak D match, TRBD1 (5 bases). There are 14 residues in the CDR3. Trimming took 5 bases from V and 4 from J, leaving 14 bases between them. CDR1 is SGHAT and CDR2 is FQNNGV in the germline V gene. CDR3 in amino acids: CASSVRLGPYGYTF. The CDR3 DNA is TGTGCCAGCAGCGTCCGGTTGGGGCCCTATGGCTACACCTTC.

The sample holds many counts of this clonotype. The chain carries TRBV24-1 and TRBJ2-1, with D perhaps assigned TRBD1 or TRBD2 (6 bases each). The germline V and J ends were trimmed by 2 bases and 3 bases, with 16 bases remaining between them. CDR1 and CDR2 (germline): KGHDR, SFDVKD. The CDR3 has 17 amino acids. CDR3 in amino acids: CATSDSGAGRVYNEQFF. The DNA for the CDR3 is TGTGCCACCAGTGATTCAGGGGCGGGAAGAGTCTACAATGAGCAGTTCTTC.

This clonotype was seen many times. The chain joins TRBV11-2 to TRBJ1-2, with D possibly matching TRBD1 (5 bases). V lost 4 bases, J lost 4 bases, and 13 bases lay in between. Germline loops: CDR1 SGHAT, CDR2 FQNNGV. The CDR3 consists of 14 residues. The CDR3 protein is CASSSRAGTYGYTF. The CDR3 nucleotides read TGTGCCAGCAGCTCTAGGGCAGGGACCTATGGCTACACCTTC.

CDR3 sequence reads: CASSYRRDASNSPLHF. The CDR3 region has the DNA TGTGCCAGCAGTTACCGCCGGGACGCCAGTAATTCACCCCTCCACTTT. The rearrangement links TRBV6-5 to TRBJ1-6; D possibly corresponds to TRBD1 (5 bases). Trimming removed 2 bases from V and 6 bases from J, with 14 bases in between. The germline CDR1 and CDR2 sequences are MNHEY and SVGAGI. The CDR3 contains 16 residues.

This clonotype appeared many times. The V and J genes are TRBV10-2 and TRBJ1-5; possibly TRBD1 for D (5 bases). The germline gives CDR1 WSHSY, CDR2 SAAADI. The CDR3 totals 12 residues. The CDR3 region has the DNA TGCGCTGCTAGGGGTCCAAATCAGCCCCAGCATTTT. It translates to CAARGPNQPQHF.

As regards this clonotype: This clone may be a read error of a much larger clone one base away. The chain recombines TRBV10-3 with TRBJ2-1; the match to TRBD2 covers 10 bases. Trimming took 8 bases from V and 0 from J; bases not matched to a gene: 10. The CDR3 has 17 residues. The germline V gene encodes CDR1 ENHRY and CDR2 SYGVKD. The CDR3 nucleotides read TGTGCCATCGAGGAGGGGGCTAGCGGGAGCTCCTACAATGAGCAGTTCTTC. Translated: CAIEEGASGSSYNEQFF.

This clonotype came up many times. The rearrangement joins TRBV28 to TRBJ1-1; D might be TRBD1 (5 bases). The CDR3 consists of 12 residues. CDR1 and CDR2 (germline): MDHEN, SYDVKM. Trimming removed 8 bases at V and 3 bases at J, with 10 bases between. The CDR3 region is CASYDSYTEAFF. The CDR3 DNA sequence: TGTGCCAGCTATGACAGTTACACTGAAGCTTTCTTT.

This clonotype was detected a few times. The V and J genes are TRBV6-1 and TRBJ1-3, with TRBD1 identical over 8 bases. This CDR3 comprises 14 residues. The J segment lost 8 bases and the V segment lost 5 bases, leaving 8 bases of the junction unmatched. The germline CDR1 and CDR2 sequences are MNHNS and SASEGT. CDR3 loop: CASSSQGVRHTIYF. Here the CDR3 DNA reads TGTGCCAGCAGTTCACAGGGGGTTCGACACACCATATATTTT.

This clonotype has more than one count but fewer than ten. The V gene is TRBV20-1, the J gene TRBJ1-4; D perhaps matches TRBD1 (5 bases). The CDR3 is 13 amino acids. V gave up 4 bases and J gave up 8 bases, with 14 bases separating them. CDR1 and CDR2 from the germline V gene are DFQATT and SNEGSKA (reference sequence). Here the CDR3 reads CSAISMGDEKLFF. CDR3 in DNA: TGCAGTGCTATTAGTATGGGGGACGAAAAACTGTTTTTT.

The V gene is TRBV28, the J gene TRBJ2-5; tentative D call: TRBD2 (6 bases). The CDR3 consists of 14 residues. Germline CDR1 and CDR2: MDHEN and SYDVKM. V gave up 1 base and J gave up 5 bases, with 11 bases separating them. CDR3 DNA: TGTGCCAGCAGTTTATCGGGGGAACAGGAGACCCAGTACTTC. Translating gives CASSLSGEQETQYF. Based on the CDR3 plus reference TRBV28 and TRBJ2-5, the full variable domain is DVKVTQSSRYLVKRTGEKVFLECVQDMDHENMFWYRQDPGLGLRLIYFSYDVKMKEKGDIPEGYSVSREKKERFSLILESASTNQTSMYLCASSLSGEQETQYFGPGTRLLVL.

This clonotype was counted between two and nine times. The chain links TRBV6-2 or TRBV6-3 to TRBJ2-1, with no clear D. This CDR3 contains 14 residues. V lost 5 bases and J lost 2, with 10 bases in between. CDR1 is MNHEY and CDR2 is SVGEGT in the germline V gene. The CDR3 region is CASSVPGAYNEQFF. DNA of the CDR3: TGTGCCAGCAGTGTGCCTGGCGCCTACAATGAGCAGTTCTTC.

This clonotype was observed a few times. This chain connects TRBV28 to TRBJ1-5, with a tentative D call TRBD1 (5 bases). Trimming left V 2 bases short and J 6 bases short, with 11 bases between. This CDR3 spans 14 amino acids. Germline values: CDR1 MDHEN, CDR2 SYDVKM. The CDR3, as DNA: TGTGCCAGCAGTTTACGAGGGGCTCGTCAGCCCCAGCATTTT. Encoded protein: CASSLRGARQPQHF.

This clonotype was observed at least ten times. The V call is TRBV2, the J call TRBJ1-1; 7 bases map to TRBD1. The germline V gene encodes CDR1 SNHLY and CDR2 FYNNEI. The CDR3 has 13 amino acids. With 6 bases clipped from V and 7 bases from J, the junction kept 8 bases outside the gene matches. The CDR3 coding sequence is TGTGCCAGCAGGGGCCAGGGGGTTATTGAAGCTTTCTTT. Encoded protein: CASRGQGVIEAFF.

The sample holds many counts of this clonotype. J is TRBJ2-7 and V is TRBV7-9; no firm D call. There are 13 residues in the CDR3. Germline assignment: CDR1 SEHNR and CDR2 FQNEAQ (reference sequence). V lost 5 bases, J lost 1 base, and 9 bases lay in between. The CDR3 reads CASSDTASYEQYF. In DNA form, the CDR3 reads TGTGCCAGCAGCGACACAGCTTCCTACGAGCAGTACTTC.

The chain uses TRBV20-1 and TRBJ2-3, with D perhaps TRBD2 (6 bases). Germline V gene data show CDR1 as DFQATT and CDR2 as SNEGSKA (reference sequence). The germline V and J ends were trimmed by 3 bases and 2 bases, with 15 bases remaining between them. This CDR3 has 15 residues. The CDR3 DNA follows: TGCAGTGCTAGCCCCGGAGGGGTCACCACAGATACGCAGTATTTT. Protein: CSASPGGVTTDTQYF.